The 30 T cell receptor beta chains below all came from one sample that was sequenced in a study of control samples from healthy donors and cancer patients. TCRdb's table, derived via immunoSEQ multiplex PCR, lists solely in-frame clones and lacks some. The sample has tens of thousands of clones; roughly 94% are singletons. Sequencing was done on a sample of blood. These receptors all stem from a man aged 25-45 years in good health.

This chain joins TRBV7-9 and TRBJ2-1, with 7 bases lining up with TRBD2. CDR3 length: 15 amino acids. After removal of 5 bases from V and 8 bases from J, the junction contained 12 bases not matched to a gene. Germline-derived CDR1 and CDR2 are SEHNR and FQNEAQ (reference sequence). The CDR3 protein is CASSPGLPGPDEQFF. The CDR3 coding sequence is TGTGCCAGCAGCCCGGGACTACCAGGTCCGGATGAGCAGTTCTTC.

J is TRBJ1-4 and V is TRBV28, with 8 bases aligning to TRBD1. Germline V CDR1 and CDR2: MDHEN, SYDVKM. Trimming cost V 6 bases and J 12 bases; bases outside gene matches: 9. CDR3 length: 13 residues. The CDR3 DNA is TGTGCCAGCAGGCGGGACAGGCGGGTGGAACTGTTTTTT. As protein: CASRRDRRVELFF.

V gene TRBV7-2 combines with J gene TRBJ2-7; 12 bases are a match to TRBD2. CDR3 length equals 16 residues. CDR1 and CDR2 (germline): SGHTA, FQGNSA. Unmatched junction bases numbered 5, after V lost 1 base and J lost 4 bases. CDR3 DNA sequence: TGTGCCAGCAGCTTAGATGCTAGCGGGAGGGTTTACGAGCAGTACTTC. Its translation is CASSLDASGRVYEQYF.

The CDR3 sequence: CASSRIGTGAEKLFF. CDR3 sequence (DNA): TGCGCCAGCAGCCGCATCGGGACAGGGGCTGAAAAACTGTTTTTT. The rearrangement joins TRBV4-1 to TRBJ1-4, with TRBD1 identical over 10 bases. In germline, CDR1 is MGHRA, CDR2 YSYEKL. Trimming at V came to 4 bases and at J to 7 bases, leaving 6 bases not matched to a gene. CDR3 length: 15 residues.

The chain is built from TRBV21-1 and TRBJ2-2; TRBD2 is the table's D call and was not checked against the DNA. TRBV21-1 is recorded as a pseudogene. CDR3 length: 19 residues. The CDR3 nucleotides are TGTGCCAGCAGCAAAGGTAAAGAGGTAGGCAGATACTACACCGGGGAGCTGTTTTTT. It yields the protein CASSKGKEVGRYYTGELFF.

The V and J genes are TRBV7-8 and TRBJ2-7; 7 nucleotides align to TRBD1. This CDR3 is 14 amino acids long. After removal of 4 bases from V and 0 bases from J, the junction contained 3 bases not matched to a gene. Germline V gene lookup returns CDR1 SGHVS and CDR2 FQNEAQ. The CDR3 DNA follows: TGTGCCAGCAGCTCCGGGACAGCCTCCTACGAGCAGTACTTC. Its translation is CASSSGTASYEQYF.

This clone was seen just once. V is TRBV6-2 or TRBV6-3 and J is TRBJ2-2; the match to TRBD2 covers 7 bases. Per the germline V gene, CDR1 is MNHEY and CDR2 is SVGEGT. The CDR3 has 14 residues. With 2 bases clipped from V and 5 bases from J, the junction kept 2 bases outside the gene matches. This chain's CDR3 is CASSYRRETGELFF. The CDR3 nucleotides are TGTGCCAGCAGTTACCGGCGGGAGACCGGGGAGCTGTTTTTT.

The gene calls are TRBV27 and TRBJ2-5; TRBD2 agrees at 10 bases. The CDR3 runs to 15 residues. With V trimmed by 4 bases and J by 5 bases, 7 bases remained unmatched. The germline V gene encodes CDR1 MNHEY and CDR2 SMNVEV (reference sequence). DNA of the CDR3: TGTGCCAGCAGTTCGCTAGCGGGAGTATGGGAGACCCAGTACTTC. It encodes CASSSLAGVWETQYF.

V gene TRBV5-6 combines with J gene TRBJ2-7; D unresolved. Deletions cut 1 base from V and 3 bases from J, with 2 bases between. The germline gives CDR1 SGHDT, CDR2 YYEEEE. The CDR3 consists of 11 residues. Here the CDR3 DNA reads TGTGCCAGCAGCTTGTACTACGAGCAGTACTTC. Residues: CASSLYYEQYF.

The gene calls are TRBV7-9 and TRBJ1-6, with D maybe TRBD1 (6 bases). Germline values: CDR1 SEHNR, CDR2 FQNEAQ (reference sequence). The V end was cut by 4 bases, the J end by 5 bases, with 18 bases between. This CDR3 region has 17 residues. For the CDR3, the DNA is TGTGCCAGCAGCTCCCGACAGGCGACCGGGGATAATTCACCCCTCCACTTT. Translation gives CASSSRQATGDNSPLHF. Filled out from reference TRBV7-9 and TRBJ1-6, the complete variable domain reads DTGVSQNPRHKITKRGQNVTFRCDPISEHNRLYWYRQTLGQGPEFLTYFQNEAQLEKSRLLSDRFSAERPKGSFSTLEIQRTEQGDSAMYLCASSSRQATGDNSPLHFGNGTRLTVT.

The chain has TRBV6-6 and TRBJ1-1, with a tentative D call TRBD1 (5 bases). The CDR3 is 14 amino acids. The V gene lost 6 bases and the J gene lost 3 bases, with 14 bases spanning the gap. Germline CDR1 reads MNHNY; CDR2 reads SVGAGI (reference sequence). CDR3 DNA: TGTGCCAGCAGCGTCCAGGGCGGGGACACTGAAGCTTTCTTT. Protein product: CASSVQGGDTEAFF.

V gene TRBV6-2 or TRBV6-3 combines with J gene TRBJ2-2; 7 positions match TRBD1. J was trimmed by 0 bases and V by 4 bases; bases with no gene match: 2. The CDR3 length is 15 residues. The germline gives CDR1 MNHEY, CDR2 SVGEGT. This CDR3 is CASSLTGPNTGELFF. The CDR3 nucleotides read TGTGCCAGCAGTTTGACAGGGCCGAACACCGGGGAGCTGTTTTTT.

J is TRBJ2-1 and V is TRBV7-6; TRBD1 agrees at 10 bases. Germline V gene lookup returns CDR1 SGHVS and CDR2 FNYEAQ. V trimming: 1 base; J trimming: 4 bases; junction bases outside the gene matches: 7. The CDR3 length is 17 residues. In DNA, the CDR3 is TGTGCCAGCAGCTTAGTTGTGGGACAGGGGACTTACAATGAGCAGTTCTTC. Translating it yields CASSLVVGQGTYNEQFF.

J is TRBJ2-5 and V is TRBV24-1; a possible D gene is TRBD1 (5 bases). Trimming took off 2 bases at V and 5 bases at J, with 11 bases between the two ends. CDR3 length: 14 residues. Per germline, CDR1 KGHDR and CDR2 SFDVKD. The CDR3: CATSDSTEGETQYF. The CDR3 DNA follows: TGTGCCACCAGTGATTCGACAGAAGGGGAGACCCAGTACTTC.

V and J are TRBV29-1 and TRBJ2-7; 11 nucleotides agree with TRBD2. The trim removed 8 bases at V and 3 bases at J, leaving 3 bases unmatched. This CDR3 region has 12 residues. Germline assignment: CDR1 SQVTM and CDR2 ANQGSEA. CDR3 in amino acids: CSIGTSGYEQYF. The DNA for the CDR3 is TGCAGCATCGGGACTAGCGGCTACGAGCAGTACTTC.

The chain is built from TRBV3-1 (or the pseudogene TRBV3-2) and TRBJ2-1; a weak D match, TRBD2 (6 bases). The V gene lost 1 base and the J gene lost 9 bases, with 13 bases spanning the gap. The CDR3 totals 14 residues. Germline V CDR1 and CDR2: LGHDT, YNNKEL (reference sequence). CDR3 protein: CASSQVEGSGEQFF. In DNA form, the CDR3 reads TGTGCCAGCAGCCAAGTGGAGGGTAGCGGTGAGCAGTTCTTC.

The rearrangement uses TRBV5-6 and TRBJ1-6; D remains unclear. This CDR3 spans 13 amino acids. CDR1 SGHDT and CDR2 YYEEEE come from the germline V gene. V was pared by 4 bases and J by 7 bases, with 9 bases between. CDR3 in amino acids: CASSPDWNSPLHF. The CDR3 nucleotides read TGTGCCAGCAGCCCGGACTGGAATTCACCCCTCCACTTT.

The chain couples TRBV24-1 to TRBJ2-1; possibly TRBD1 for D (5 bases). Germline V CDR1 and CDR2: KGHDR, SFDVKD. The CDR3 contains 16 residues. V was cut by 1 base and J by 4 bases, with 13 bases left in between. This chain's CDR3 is CATSDFGQGLYNEQFF. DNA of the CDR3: TGTGCCACCAGTGATTTTGGCCAGGGTTTGTACAATGAGCAGTTCTTC.

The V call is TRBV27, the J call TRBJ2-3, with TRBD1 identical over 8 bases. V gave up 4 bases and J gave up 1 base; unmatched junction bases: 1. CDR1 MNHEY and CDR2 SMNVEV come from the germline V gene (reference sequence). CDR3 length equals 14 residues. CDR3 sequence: CASSSTGGTDTQYF. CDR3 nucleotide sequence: TGTGCCAGCAGTTCGACAGGGGGCACAGATACGCAGTATTTT.

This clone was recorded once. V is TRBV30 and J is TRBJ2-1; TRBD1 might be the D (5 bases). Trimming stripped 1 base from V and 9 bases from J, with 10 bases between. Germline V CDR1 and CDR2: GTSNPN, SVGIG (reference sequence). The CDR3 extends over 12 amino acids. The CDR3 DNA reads TGTGCCTGGAGTGAGGGGAAAGGTGAGCAGTTCTTC. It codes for CAWSEGKGEQFF.

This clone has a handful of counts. CDR3 sequence reads: CASSSGQGAYEQYF. The CDR3 nucleotides are TGCGCCAGCAGCTCAGGACAGGGGGCCTACGAGCAGTACTTC. This chain links TRBV5-1 with TRBJ2-7; 10 bases are shared with TRBD1. The CDR3 spans 14 residues. With V trimmed by 3 bases and J by 2 bases, 2 bases remained unmatched. Germline lookup yields CDR1 SGHRS and CDR2 YFSETQ.

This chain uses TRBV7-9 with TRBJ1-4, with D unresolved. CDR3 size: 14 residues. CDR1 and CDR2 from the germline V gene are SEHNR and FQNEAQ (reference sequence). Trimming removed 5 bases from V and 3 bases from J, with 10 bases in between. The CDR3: CASSPRGSNEKLFF. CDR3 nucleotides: TGTGCCAGCAGCCCCCGAGGCTCTAATGAAAAACTGTTTTTT.

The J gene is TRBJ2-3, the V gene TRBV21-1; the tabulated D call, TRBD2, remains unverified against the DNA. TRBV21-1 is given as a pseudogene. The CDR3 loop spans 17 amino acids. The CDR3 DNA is TGTGCCAGCAGCAAAGCGCTTAGGCGGGAGCCCCCAGATACGCAGTATTTT. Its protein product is CASSKALRREPPDTQYF.

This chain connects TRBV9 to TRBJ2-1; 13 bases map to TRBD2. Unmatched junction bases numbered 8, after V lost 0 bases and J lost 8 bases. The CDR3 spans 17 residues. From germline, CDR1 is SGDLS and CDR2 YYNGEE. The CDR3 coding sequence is TGTGCCAGCAGCGTAGCCCCGGGACTAGCGGGATCGGATGAGCAGTTCTTC. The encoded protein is CASSVAPGLAGSDEQFF.

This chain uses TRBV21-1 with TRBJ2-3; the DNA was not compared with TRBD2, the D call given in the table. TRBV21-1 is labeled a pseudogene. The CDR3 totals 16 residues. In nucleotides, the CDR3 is TGTGCCAGCAGCAAAAGACGGGAGGGCCGCGCAGATACGCAGTATTTT. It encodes CASSKRREGRADTQYF.

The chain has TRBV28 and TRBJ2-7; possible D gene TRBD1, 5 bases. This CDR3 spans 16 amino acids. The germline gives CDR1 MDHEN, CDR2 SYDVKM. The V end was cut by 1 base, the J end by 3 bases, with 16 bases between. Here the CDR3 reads CASSLSTGRRNYEQYF. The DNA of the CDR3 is TGTGCCAGCAGTTTATCAACAGGTAGGAGAAACTACGAGCAGTACTTC.

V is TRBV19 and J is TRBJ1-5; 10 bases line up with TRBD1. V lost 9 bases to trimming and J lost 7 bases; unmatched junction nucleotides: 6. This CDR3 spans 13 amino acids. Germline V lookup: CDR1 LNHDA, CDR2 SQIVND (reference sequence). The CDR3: CASRDRGGQPQHF. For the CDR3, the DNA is TGTGCCAGCCGGGACAGGGGTGGCCAGCCCCAGCATTTT.

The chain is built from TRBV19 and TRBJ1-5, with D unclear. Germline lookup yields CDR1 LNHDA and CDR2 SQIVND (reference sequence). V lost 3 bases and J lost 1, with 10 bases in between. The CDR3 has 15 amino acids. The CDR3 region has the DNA TGTGCCAGTAGTATCGTGACCCGGAGCAATCAGCCCCAGCATTTT. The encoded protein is CASSIVTRSNQPQHF.

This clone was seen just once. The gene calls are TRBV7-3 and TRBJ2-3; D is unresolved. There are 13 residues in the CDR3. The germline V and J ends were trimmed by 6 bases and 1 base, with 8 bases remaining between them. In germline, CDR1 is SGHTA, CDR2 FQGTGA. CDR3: CASSRDGTDTQYF. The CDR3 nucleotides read TGTGCCAGCAGTCGAGATGGCACAGATACGCAGTATTTT.

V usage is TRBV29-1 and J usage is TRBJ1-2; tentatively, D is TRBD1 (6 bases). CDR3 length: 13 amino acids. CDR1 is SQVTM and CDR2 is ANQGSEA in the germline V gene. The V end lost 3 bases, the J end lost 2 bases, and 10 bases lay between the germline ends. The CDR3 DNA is TGCAGCGTTGAGAGGCAGGGGAACTATGGCTACACCTTC. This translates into CSVERQGNYGYTF.